This T cell receptor beta chain originates from a study of blood T cell repertoires in COVID-19. Repertoires were generated with immunoSEQ multiplex PCR, while TCRdb's copy carries only in-frame clones and drops some. The data hold 120,000 or so clones, with about 80% observed a single time. The material sequenced was peripheral blood. The clonotype originates from a human donor in a cohort sampled during active COVID-19.

The DNA of the CDR3 is TGTGCCAGCAGCTTAGAACATGACCCGACTAGGGGGGGCAATGAGCAGTTCTTC. Its protein is CASSLEHDPTRGGNEQFF. The rearrangement uses TRBV7-9 and TRBJ2-1; possibly TRBD2 for D (7 bases). V dropped 1 base and J dropped 6 bases, with 22 bases sitting between them. Germline CDR1 and CDR2: SEHNR and FQNEAQ (reference sequence). The CDR3 extends over 18 amino acids.